This T cell receptor (beta chain) was captured by sequencing in a study of shared clonotypes between healthy human individuals. When replicate PCRs were run on sorted subsets, they used 200 to 250 ng DNA, some 30,000 T cell genomes. TCRdb keeps only in-frame clones here, not all; method: immunoSEQ multiplex PCR. The sample lists roughly 2.5 million clones; just over 90% were seen once. The study, taken as a whole, reports: Sorted-subset sequencing was shown by rarefaction to be incomplete despite large depth.

Germline V gene lookup returns CDR1 SNHLY and CDR2 FYNNEI. The CDR3 covers 13 residues. V shed 6 bases and J shed 6 bases, with 15 bases lying between them. In the case of this clone: Its antigen is not known.

The sequence was collected from a young man in good health. J is TRBJ2-7 and V is TRBV2; perhaps D is TRBD1 or TRBD2 (5 bases each). Specimen: naive CD4+ T cells sorted from blood. As for subset: CD45RA+ positively selected. CDR3 amino acids: CASRGDVGAEQYF. The DNA for the CDR3 is TGTGCCAGCAGGGGGGACGTCGGAGCCGAGCAGTACTTC.